What follows are 20 T cell receptor beta chains derived from one specimen sequenced in a study of shared clonotypes between healthy human individuals. Data came from immunoSEQ multiplex PCR; TCRdb stores just in-frame clones and leaves some out. Of approximately 2.5 million clones in the sample, roughly 93% were seen once. Sequencing input: naive CD4+ T cells from PBMCs. Stated subset: CD45RA+ positively selected. These receptors originate from a man aged 18 to 30 in good health. Some clones in this sample may be carry-over from other donors' samples.

CDR3 DNA sequence: TGCGCCAGCAGCTTAAACAGGGTAGCGAGGCACGAGCAGTACTTC. Translated: CASSLNRVARHEQYF. V is TRBV4-3 and J is TRBJ2-7; TRBD1 is a possible D gene (6 bases). The germline V gene has CDR1 LGHNA and CDR2 YSLEER. V was cut by 5 bases and J by 5 bases, with 19 bases left in between. This CDR3 has 15 residues.

V and J are TRBV29-1 and TRBJ2-7; 8 bases fit TRBD2. J lost 4 bases, V lost 4 bases, and 12 bases had no gene match. Looked up from germline, CDR1 is SQVTM and CDR2 is ANQGSEA. CDR3 length: 15 amino acids. CDR3 protein: CSVARRREVQYEQYF. DNA of the CDR3: TGCAGCGTTGCCCGTAGGCGGGAGGTACAGTACGAGCAGTACTTC.

This chain links TRBV5-1 with TRBJ2-5, with D possibly being TRBD1 or TRBD2 (5 bases each). Per the germline V gene, CDR1 is SGHRS and CDR2 is YFSETQ. The CDR3 has 16 residues. The V and J ends lost 1 base and 2 bases respectively, with 15 bases between them. The DNA for the CDR3 is TGCGCCAGCAGCTTGCAACGGGGACCCTCGCAAGAGACCCAGTACTTC. Translation gives CASSLQRGPSQETQYF.

This clone was counted a single time. This chain joins TRBV12-5 and TRBJ2-1, with 9 bases aligning to TRBD2. Germline V gives CDR1 LGHNT, CDR2 FRNRAP. Trimming cost V 6 bases and J 3 bases; bases outside gene matches: 3. The CDR3 runs 14 residues. The CDR3 loop reads CASGAGGLYNEQFF. CDR3 in DNA: TGTGCTAGTGGAGCGGGAGGCCTCTACAATGAGCAGTTCTTC. The entire variable domain, with the rest obtained from reference TRBV12-5 and TRBJ2-1, is as follows: DARVTQTPRHKVTEMGQEVTMRCQPILGHNTVFWYRQTMMQGLELLAYFRNRAPLDDSGMPKDRFSAEMPDATLATLKIQPSEPRDSAVYFCASGAGGLYNEQFFGPGTRLTVL.

As concerns this clone: Other DNA sequences in the sample encode the same CDR3. This chain uses TRBV6-6 with TRBJ2-1; no clear D. Germline CDR1 is MNHNY and CDR2 is SVGAGI (reference sequence). V lost 5 bases and J lost 0, with 5 bases in between. The CDR3 is made up of 13 amino acids. The CDR3 DNA follows: TGTGCCAGCAGTAGGGACTCCTACAATGAGCAGTTCTTC. It is translated as CASSRDSYNEQFF.

The chain employs TRBV28 and TRBJ2-2, with D possibly matching TRBD2 (6 bases). This CDR3 contains 17 residues. Trimming took 3 bases from V and 4 from J, leaving 18 bases between them. Germline CDR1 MDHEN, CDR2 SYDVKM. The CDR3, as DNA: TGTGCCAGCAGTTTTCCAGTGGCGGGACGGGGCACCGGGGAGCTGTTTTTT. Protein: CASSFPVAGRGTGELFF.

The rearrangement uses TRBV4-1 and TRBJ2-7; maybe TRBD2 (6 bases). V lost 4 bases and J lost 3, with 13 bases in between. The CDR3 loop spans 14 amino acids. Germline-derived CDR1 and CDR2 are MGHRA and YSYEKL. CDR3 coding DNA: TGCGCCAGCAGCCCCCGACTAGGAGTCTACGAGCAGTACTTC. It is translated as CASSPRLGVYEQYF.

This chain uses TRBV5-4 with TRBJ2-7, with 9 bases lining up with TRBD1. This CDR3 has 15 residues. Germline V gene sequence: CDR1 SGHNT, CDR2 YYREEE (reference sequence). V was pared by 4 bases and J by 2 bases, with 7 bases of the junction left unmatched. This chain's CDR3 is CASSMTRDRAYEQYF. As DNA, the CDR3 is TGTGCCAGCAGCATGACCCGGGACAGGGCCTACGAGCAGTACTTC.

This clone was counted once. The genes are TRBV5-1 and TRBJ1-6, with unresolved D. This CDR3 is 15 amino acids long. The V gene's germline CDR1 is SGHRS and CDR2 YFSETQ. V lost 4 bases to trimming and J lost 10 bases, with 18 bases between them. CDR3 sequence: CASSLYGIPDSPLHF. The CDR3 DNA is TGCGCCAGCAGCCTTTACGGGATCCCCGACTCACCCCTCCACTTT. The full variable domain, in which reference TRBV5-1 and TRBJ1-6 provide the parts outside the CDR3, is KAGVTQTPRYLIKTRGQQVTLSCSPISGHRSVSWYQQTPGQGLQFLFEYFSETQRNKGNFPGRFSGRQFSNSRSEMNVSTLELGDSALYLCASSLYGIPDSPLHFGNGTRLTVT.

The chain employs TRBV7-9 and TRBJ1-1; D gene uncertain. The CDR3 runs to 15 residues. Looked up from germline, CDR1 is SEHNR and CDR2 is FQNEAQ (reference sequence). Trimming stripped 4 bases from V and 7 bases from J, with 19 bases between. In DNA, the CDR3 is TGTGCCAGCAGCTATCAATTGGAGAGGCTCATTGAAGCTTTCTTT. Residues: CASSYQLERLIEAFF.

For this clone: Other nucleotide sequences from this sample produce the same CDR3. The chain links TRBV2 to TRBJ1-1, with 8 bases matching TRBD1. The CDR3 spans 12 residues. Germline assignment: CDR1 SNHLY and CDR2 FYNNEI. J lost 7 bases, V lost 7 bases, and 5 bases had no gene match. In nucleotides, the CDR3 is TGTGCCAGCACCTTAGACAGGGGTGAAGCTTTCTTT. It encodes CASTLDRGEAFF. The full variable domain, completed using reference TRBV2 and TRBJ1-1, is EPEVTQTPSHQVTQMGQEVILRCVPISNHLYFYWYRQILGQKVEFLVSFYNNEISEKSEIFDDQFSVERPDGSNFTLKIRSTKLEDSAMYFCASTLDRGEAFFGQGTRLTVV.

The chain combines TRBV10-1 with TRBJ2-5; tentatively, D is TRBD2 (5 bases). V lost 4 bases and J 5 bases, leaving 11 bases between the germline ends. Looked up from germline, CDR1 is WNHNN and CDR2 is SYGVQD (reference sequence). The CDR3 runs 13 residues. CDR3: CASSVLAGETQYF. The CDR3 DNA follows: TGCGCCAGCAGTGTCCTAGCTGGGGAGACCCAGTACTTC.

This chain connects TRBV4-3 to TRBJ1-2; D is ambiguous. The CDR3 spans 11 residues. Deletions cut 0 bases from V and 8 bases from J, with 4 bases between. Per germline, CDR1 LGHNA and CDR2 YSLEER. The CDR3 here is CASSQEGGYTF. In nucleotides, the CDR3 is TGCGCCAGCAGCCAAGAGGGAGGCTACACCTTC.

The V gene is TRBV7-6, the J gene TRBJ2-4; no firm D call. Germline V gives CDR1 SGHVS, CDR2 FNYEAQ. V lost 3 bases to trimming and J lost 6 bases, with 9 bases between them. CDR3 length: 13 amino acids. CDR3 sequence: CASSFTDGNIQYF. The CDR3 DNA reads TGTGCCAGCAGCTTTACGGACGGAAACATTCAGTACTTC.

This chain uses TRBV7-9 with TRBJ1-3, with 7 positions matching TRBD1. The CDR3 has 16 residues. V gave up 2 bases and J gave up 8 bases; unmatched junction bases: 12. Germline CDR1 SEHNR, CDR2 FQNEAQ (reference sequence). The CDR3 loop is CASSLSLSGGVDTIYF. CDR3 DNA: TGTGCCAGCAGCTTATCCCTCTCAGGGGGTGTAGACACCATATATTTT.

The chain carries TRBV18 and TRBJ1-1; D not certain. Trimming removed 6 bases from V and 1 base from J, with 18 bases in between. The CDR3 spans 16 residues. Per the germline V gene, CDR1 is KGHSH and CDR2 is LQKENI. CDR3 amino acids: CASSFSPRTANTEAFF. Here the CDR3 DNA reads TGTGCCAGCTCCTTCTCACCGAGGACGGCGAACACTGAAGCTTTCTTT.

The chain is built from TRBV4-1 and TRBJ2-7; 7 nucleotides align to TRBD2. CDR1 is MGHRA and CDR2 is YSYEKL in the germline V gene. The CDR3 runs to 15 residues. With 1 base clipped from V and 5 bases from J, the junction kept 8 bases outside the gene matches. The CDR3 DNA follows: TGCGCCAGCAGCCAAGGGGGAGGGCCATACAACGAGCAGTACTTC. It encodes CASSQGGGPYNEQYF.

J is TRBJ2-7 and V is TRBV20-1, with D unresolved. Germline CDR1 and CDR2: DFQATT and SNEGSKA (reference sequence). The V end was cut by 7 bases, the J end by 3 bases, with 10 bases between. The CDR3 runs to 11 residues. Here the CDR3 reads CSVPRYYEQYF. The CDR3 DNA sequence: TGCAGTGTCCCTAGGTACTACGAGCAGTACTTC.

The chain joins TRBV6-1 to TRBJ2-5; unclear D gene. The germline V gene has CDR1 MNHNS and CDR2 SASEGT. The CDR3 is made up of 14 amino acids. The V end was cut by 2 bases, the J end by 1 base, with 8 bases between. Here the CDR3 DNA reads TGTGCCAGCAGTGAATATGGCCGCCAAGAGACCCAGTACTTC. This encodes CASSEYGRQETQYF.

This rearrangement joins TRBV5-1 to TRBJ2-3, with 14 nucleotides matching TRBD2. Germline V CDR1 and CDR2: SGHRS, YFSETQ. This CDR3 spans 20 amino acids. V was clipped by 4 bases and J by 4 bases; unmatched bases: 17. This CDR3 reads CASSPKGTSGSRATADTQYF. CDR3 nucleotide sequence: TGCGCCAGCAGCCCTAAGGGGACTAGCGGGAGTAGGGCCACCGCAGATACGCAGTATTTT.